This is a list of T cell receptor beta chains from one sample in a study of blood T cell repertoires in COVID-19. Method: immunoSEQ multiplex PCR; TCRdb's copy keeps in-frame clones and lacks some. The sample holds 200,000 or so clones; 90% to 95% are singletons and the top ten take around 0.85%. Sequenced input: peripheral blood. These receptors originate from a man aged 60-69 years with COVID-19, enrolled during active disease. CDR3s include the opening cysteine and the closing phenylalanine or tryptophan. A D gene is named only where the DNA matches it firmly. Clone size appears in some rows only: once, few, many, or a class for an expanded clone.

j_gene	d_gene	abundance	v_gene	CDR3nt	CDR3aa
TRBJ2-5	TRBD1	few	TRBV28	TGTGCCAGCAGCCCCGAGTGGACAGGGAGTTGGGGGACCCAGTACTTC	CASSPEWTGSWGTQYF
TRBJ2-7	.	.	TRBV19	TGTGCCAGTAGCCCAAGCAGCGTGAGCTCCTACGAGCAGTACTTC	CASSPSSVSSYEQYF
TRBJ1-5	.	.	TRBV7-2	TGTGCCAGCAGCTCGGTCAGGGGCGGCGTTGTCCAGCCCCAGCATTTT	CASSSVRGGVVQPQHF
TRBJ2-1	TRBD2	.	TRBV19	TGTGCCAGTCGACGGAGCGGGGGAGGGGTTTACAATGAGCAGTTCTTC	CASRRSGGGVYNEQFF
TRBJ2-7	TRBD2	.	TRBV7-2	TGTGCCAGCAGCTTAGGGACTAGCATAAACGAGCAGTACTTC	CASSLGTSINEQYF
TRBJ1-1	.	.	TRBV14	TGTGCCAGCAGCCAAGATACGGGTTGGTCTGAAGCTTTCTTT	CASSQDTGWSEAFF
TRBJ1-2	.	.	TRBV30	TGTGCCTGGGACCTCGGGTGGCATGGCTACACCTTC	CAWDLGWHGYTF
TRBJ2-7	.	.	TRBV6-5	TGTGCCAGCAGTTACGGGACATTCTACGAGCAGTACTTC	CASSYGTFYEQYF
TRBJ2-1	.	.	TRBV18	TGTGCCAGCTCGTCATCGGGGTTTAGGCAGTTCTTC	CASSSSGFRQFF
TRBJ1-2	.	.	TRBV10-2	TGCGCCAGCAGTGGGGCAGGGGCTAACTATGGCTACACCTTC	CASSGAGANYGYTF
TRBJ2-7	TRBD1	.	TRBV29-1	TGCAGCGTTCCCGGACAGGGGACCTACGAGCAGTACTTC	CSVPGQGTYEQYF
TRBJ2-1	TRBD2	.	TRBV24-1	TGTGCCACCAGTGATTCGGGACTAGCACATGAGCAGTTCTTC	CATSDSGLAHEQFF
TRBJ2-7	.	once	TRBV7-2	TGTGCCAGTACCCCCTCAGGGGGGTACGAGCAGTACTTC	CASTPSGGYEQYF
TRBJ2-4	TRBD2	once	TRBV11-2	TGTGCCAGCAGCTTGGGCGGGGGGGCCCCTCCCAGCATTCAGTACTTC	CASSLGGGAPPSIQYF
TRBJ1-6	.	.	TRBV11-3	TGTGCCAGCAGCTTAGTTTCACGGGAAGGTAGAAATTCACCCCTCCACTTT	CASSLVSREGRNSPLHF
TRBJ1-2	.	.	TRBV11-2	TGTGCCAGCAGCTCCGATTCTACCAACCGGGGAGGCTACACCTTC	CASSSDSTNRGGYTF
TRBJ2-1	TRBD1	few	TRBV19	TGTGCCAGTAGTACCCGACAGGGGGGCCTTCGGGCCTACAATGAGCAGTTCTTC	CASSTRQGGLRAYNEQFF
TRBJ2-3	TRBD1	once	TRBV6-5	TGTGCCAGCAGAAGGACAGGTGGGACAGATACGCAGTATTTT	CASRRTGGTDTQYF
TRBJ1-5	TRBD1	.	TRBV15	TGTGCCACCAGCGCTAGACAGGGGGTTTATGGCAATCAGCCCCAGCATTTT	CATSARQGVYGNQPQHF
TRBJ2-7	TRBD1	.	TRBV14	TGTGCCAGCAGCCGCCCGGGACAGGGACCCTACGAGCAGTACTTC	CASSRPGQGPYEQYF
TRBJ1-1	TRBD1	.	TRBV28	TGTGCCAGCAGTTTCCCAACAGGGGGGGCTGAAGCTTTCTTT	CASSFPTGGAEAFF
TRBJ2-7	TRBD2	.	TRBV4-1	TGCGCCAGCAGTGCCCGGGAGGGGGGAAACTACGAGCAGTACTTC	CASSAREGGNYEQYF
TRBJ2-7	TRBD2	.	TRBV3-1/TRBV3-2	TGTGCCAGCAGCCAAGCCTTCGGGACTAGCGGGAGGGGCTCCTACGAGCAGTACTTC	CASSQAFGTSGRGSYEQYF
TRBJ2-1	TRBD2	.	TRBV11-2	TGTGCCAGCAGCCTAACCGGGACTAGCGGGAGGGTGGGATTCTTC	CASSLTGTSGRVGFF
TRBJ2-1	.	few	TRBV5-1	TGCGCCAGCAGTGTGGCGGCGCGGGGTGGGTACAATGAGCAGTTCTTC	CASSVAARGGYNEQFF
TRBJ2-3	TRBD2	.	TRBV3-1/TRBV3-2	TGTGCCAGCAGCCGATCCGGCTTTATGACTAGCGGGGGAGATACGCAGTATTTT	CASSRSGFMTSGGDTQYF
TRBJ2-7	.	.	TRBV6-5	TGTGCCAGCAGTATTCAACAGGGTTACGAGCAGTACTTC	CASSIQQGYEQYF
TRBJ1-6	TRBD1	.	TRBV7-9	TGTGCCAGCAGCTCCCGGAGGCAGGGGGCTGGATCACCCCTCCACTTT	CASSSRRQGAGSPLHF
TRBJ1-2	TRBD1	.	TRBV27	TGTGCCACTAGAACAGGGGGCACGGGCTACACCTTC	CATRTGGTGYTF
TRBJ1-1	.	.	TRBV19	TGTGCCAGTAGTATAGGCGTGAACACTGAAGCTTTCTTT	CASSIGVNTEAFF
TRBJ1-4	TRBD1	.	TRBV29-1	TGCAGCGCCCAGACCGGGACAGGGGTAAAAACTAATGAAAAACTGTTTTTT	CSAQTGTGVKTNEKLFF
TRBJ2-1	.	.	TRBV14	TGTGCCAGCAGCCAAGATGGGGGGACCCCGGGGAATGAGCAGTTCTTC	CASSQDGGTPGNEQFF
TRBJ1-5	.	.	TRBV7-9	TGTGCCAGCAGCTTAGGAGGTTCCAGGGGCAATCAGCCCCAGCATTTT	CASSLGGSRGNQPQHF
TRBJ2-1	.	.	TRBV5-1	TGCGCCAGCAGCTTGGTGTTGCGGCACAATGAGCAGTTCTTC	CASSLVLRHNEQFF
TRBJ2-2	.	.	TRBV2	TGTGCCAGCAGAGACAGGATCCGCGGGGAGCTGTTTTTT	CASRDRIRGELFF
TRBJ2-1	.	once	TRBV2	TGTGCCAGCAGAACGGGGAGGAATGAGCAGTTCTTC	CASRTGRNEQFF
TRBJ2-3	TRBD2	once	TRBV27	TGTGCCAACACACTATCCGGGACTAGTGGGAAAACAGATACGCAGTATTTT	CANTLSGTSGKTDTQYF
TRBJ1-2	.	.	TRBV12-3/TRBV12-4	TGTGCCAGCAGTTTGGCCGCTAACTATGGCTACACCTTC	CASSLAANYGYTF
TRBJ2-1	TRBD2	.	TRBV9	TGTGCCAGCAGCCCTAGCGGGGACCCCTACAATGAGCAGTTCTTC	CASSPSGDPYNEQFF
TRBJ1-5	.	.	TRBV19	TGTGCCAGTAGTATCGAGACAGGTAATCAGCCCCAGCATTTT	CASSIETGNQPQHF
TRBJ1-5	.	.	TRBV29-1	TGCAGCGTTTCAACAGGGATGGGAGGCAATCAGCCCCAGCATTTT	CSVSTGMGGNQPQHF
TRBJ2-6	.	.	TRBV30	TGTGCCTGGAGTGGGGGGCCTTCGTCTGGGGCCAACGTCCTGACTTTC	CAWSGGPSSGANVLTF
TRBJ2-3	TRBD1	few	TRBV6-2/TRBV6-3	TGTGCCAGCAGTTACTCCGGACAGGGGGCGACAGATACGCAGTATTTT	CASSYSGQGATDTQYF
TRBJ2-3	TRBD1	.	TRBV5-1	TGCGCCAGCAGCTGGAACCGGGACAGGGTTTCGGGCACAGATACGCAGTATTTT	CASSWNRDRVSGTDTQYF
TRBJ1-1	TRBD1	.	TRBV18	TGTGCCAGCTCACCTTCGACAGGGGGCGCGGGCACTGAAGCTTTCTTT	CASSPSTGGAGTEAFF
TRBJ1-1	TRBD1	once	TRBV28	TGTGCCAGCAGTTTATTTAAGGACAGGATGAACACTGAAGCTTTCTTT	CASSLFKDRMNTEAFF
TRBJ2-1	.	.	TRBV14	TGTGCCAGCAGCCCCCCAGATGTGCGGAGGGTAATGGAGCAGTTCTTC	CASSPPDVRRVMEQFF
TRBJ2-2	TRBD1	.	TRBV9	TGTGCCAGCAGCGCCGTGACAGGGTACGACACCGGGGAGCTGTTTTTT	CASSAVTGYDTGELFF
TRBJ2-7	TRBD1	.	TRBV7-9	TGTGCCAGCAGGGCGACAGGGAGCTCCTACGAGCAGTACTTC	CASRATGSSYEQYF
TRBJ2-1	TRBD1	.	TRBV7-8	TGTGCCAGCAGCTCCGGGACAGGGGGTTACAATGAGCAGTTCTTC	CASSSGTGGYNEQFF
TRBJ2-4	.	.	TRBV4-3	TGCGCCAGCAGCCAAGAGGTCTATATGGCCAAAAACATTCAGTACTTC	CASSQEVYMAKNIQYF